This entry lists 25 T cell receptor beta chains sequenced from one sample in a study of CD8+CD57+ T cells in acquired aplastic anemia. It was genomic DNA that served as the template for profiling TCR beta VDJ and CDR3. TCRdb reprocessed the reads via MiXCR and lists one record per CDR3 protein. The table records roughly 420,000 distinct CDR3 sequences, under 80% of them present only once. The sequencing input was sorted CD4+, CD8+, or CD8+CD57+ T cells (not recorded which) from PBMCs. The receptors derive from a human donor in good health, serving as a control.

In regard to this clonotype: Likely a read error: the CDR3 ends without its conserved phenylalanine or tryptophan. The limits of the CDR3 on the DNA are not certain, so only TCRdb's listed CDR3 is given. The chain joins TRBV7-2 to TRBJ1-1. Germline V gives CDR1 SGHTA, CDR2 FQGNSA. The CDR3 adds up to 13 amino acids, both ends counted. The CDR3 loop is CASSLQVGRANYV.

As regards this clonotype: The junction shows a germline mismatch at one end, possibly a read error. This chain links TRBV9 with TRBJ1-3; 9 bases are shared with TRBD1. Germline values: CDR1 SGDLS, CDR2 YYNGEE. There are 14 residues in the CDR3. The CDR3 bases are TGTGCCAGCAGTCCTGACAGGGGGGACTATGGCTACAATTTT. It encodes CASSPDRGDYGYNF.

In its sample, this clonotype was seen a few times. DNA for the CDR3: TGTGCCAGCACTCAGGGGCCTGACACCGGGGAGCTGTTTTTT. It is translated as CASTQGPDTGELFF. The chain employs TRBV12-3 or TRBV12-4 and TRBJ2-2; maybe TRBD1 (6 bases). The CDR3 is 14 residues long. V was clipped by 7 bases and J by 3 bases, with 12 bases between them.

A note on this clonotype: Compared with germline, one end of the junction differs, possibly owing to a read error. The rearrangement links TRBV9 to TRBJ1-2, with 8 bases aligning to TRBD1. Per the germline V gene, CDR1 is SGDLS and CDR2 is YYNGEE. CDR3 size: 14 residues. In DNA, the CDR3 is TGTGCCAGCAGATCAGGGACAGGCGTTTATGGATACGCCTTC. Translating gives CASRSGTGVYGYAF.

CDR3 coding DNA: TGTGCCAGCAGCTTAGGGAACAGGGTTAGGGCTAATTCACCCCTCCACTTT. Amino acids: CASSLGNRVRANSPLHF. This sequence joins TRBV9 and TRBJ1-6; D perhaps matches TRBD1 (6 bases). The CDR3 runs to 17 residues. CDR1 is SGDLS, CDR2 YYNGEE, per germline. The ends were cut back, 4 bases at V and 6 bases at J, with 20 bases in the middle.

The rearrangement uses TRBV6-5 and TRBJ1-5, with D possibly matching TRBD1 (5 bases). Looked up from germline, CDR1 is MNHEY and CDR2 is SVGAGI. Trimming took 6 bases from V and 3 from J, leaving 12 bases between them. The length of the CDR3 is 14 residues. CDR3: CASRGGGDNQPQHF. The CDR3 nucleotides are TGTGCCAGCAGGGGGGGTGGTGACAATCAGCCCCAGCATTTT.

On this clonotype itself: Mismatch with germline at one junction end may stem from a read error. The V and J genes are TRBV5-1 and TRBJ1-2, with D unresolved. Germline V gene lookup returns CDR1 SGHRS and CDR2 YFSETQ. The CDR3 length is 16 residues. Here the CDR3 reads CASSLDRRNSRYGYTF. CDR3 DNA sequence: TGTGCCAGTAGTTTAGACCGGCGGAACAGTCGGTATGGCTACACCTTC.

The chain combines TRBV27 with TRBJ2-7, with 8 bases identical to TRBD2. Germline assignment: CDR1 MNHEY and CDR2 SMNVEV (reference sequence). CDR3 length: 16 residues. V gave up 0 bases and J gave up 2 bases; unmatched junction bases: 6. The CDR3 here is CASSLSGLATPYEQYF. The CDR3 nucleotides are TGTGCCAGCAGTTTATCAGGACTAGCAACACCCTACGAGCAGTACTTC.

In the case of this clonotype: No conserved phenylalanine or tryptophan is present at the end of the CDR3, so a read error is the likely explanation. It is unclear where the CDR3 begins or ends on the DNA, so no DNA is shown, and the CDR3 is as TCRdb lists it. The chain's CDR3 is CASSESTGRGYTFGSGTR. The chain combines TRBV10-1 with TRBJ1-6; TRBD1, as called in the table, went unchecked against the DNA. Germline CDR1 and CDR2: WNHNN and SYGVQD (reference sequence). Inclusive of both ends, the CDR3 amounts to 18 amino acids.

The chain is built from TRBV7-9 and TRBJ1-2; D gene unclear. Trimming pared 1 base from V and 2 bases from J, leaving 8 bases between. The CDR3 runs to 14 residues. Germline-derived CDR1 and CDR2 are SEHNR and FQNEAQ (reference sequence). CDR3 bases: TGTGCCAGCAGCTTAGTTCTGAAAAACTATGGCTACACCTTC. As protein: CASSLVLKNYGYTF.

J is TRBJ2-1 and V is TRBV7-2; D is undetermined. Trimming stripped 4 bases from V and 0 bases from J, with 10 bases between. This CDR3 is built from 15 residues. The V gene's germline CDR1 is SGHTA and CDR2 FQGNSA. The CDR3 nucleotides read TGTGCCAGCAGCTCCACGAAGAGCTCCTACAATGAGCAGTTCTTC. Translating it yields CASSSTKSSYNEQFF.

V is TRBV5-8 and J is TRBJ1-4; D might be TRBD1 (5 bases). The CDR3 has 13 residues. V was cut by 0 bases and J by 8 bases, with 8 bases left in between. CDR1 is SGHTS and CDR2 is YDEGEE in the germline V gene. The CDR3 nucleotides are TGTGCCAGCAGCTTGGAGGGGCGCGAAAAACTGTTTTTT. It translates to CASSLEGREKLFF.

With regard to this clonotype: Without the conserved terminal phenylalanine or tryptophan, this CDR3 likely stems from a read error. No DNA is shown, since the ends of the CDR3 on it are uncertain; the CDR3 is the one TCRdb lists. This chain links TRBV7-3 with TRBJ1-2. Germline V gene sequence: CDR1 SGHTA, CDR2 FQGTGA. The CDR3 is 13 amino acids long, termini counted. CDR3 amino acids: CASSRDAKYVYAL.

V usage is TRBV7-8 and J usage is TRBJ2-3; 15 nucleotides line up with TRBD2. Germline CDR1 is SGHVS and CDR2 is FQNEAQ. V shed 5 bases, J shed 5 bases, and the junction held 8 bases outside the gene matches. The CDR3 extends over 17 amino acids. As DNA, the CDR3 is TGTGCCAGCAGCCGTGGACTAGCGGGGGGGCTTGGAGATACGCAGTATTTT. This sequence encodes CASSRGLAGGLGDTQYF.

Details on this clonotype: Since no conserved phenylalanine or tryptophan closes the CDR3, a read error is the likely cause. Because the CDR3's place on the DNA is in doubt, the DNA is left out and the CDR3 is given as listed by TCRdb. This sequence joins TRBV7-2 and TRBJ2-7; no DNA check was done on the table's D call, TRBD2. Germline V gene lookup returns CDR1 SGHTA and CDR2 FQGNSA. Ends included, the CDR3 has 13 residues. CDR3: CASSLAQEGPIYL.

V usage is TRBV12-3 or TRBV12-4 and J usage is TRBJ1-1, with D possibly TRBD1 on 6 matching bases. Trimming stripped 5 bases from V and 3 bases from J, with 13 bases between. This CDR3 is 14 amino acids long. The CDR3 loop is CASSTGRGYTEAFF. CDR3 nucleotide sequence: TGTGCCAGCAGTACAGGTAGGGGGTACACTGAAGCTTTCTTT.

V usage is TRBV7-2 and J usage is TRBJ2-3; perhaps TRBD2 as D (6 bases). V lost 5 bases to trimming and J lost 3 bases, with 15 bases between them. This CDR3 spans 15 amino acids. Germline V gene lookup returns CDR1 SGHTA and CDR2 FQGNSA. The CDR3 reads CASSLSGGNTDTQYF. In DNA form, the CDR3 reads TGTGCCAGCAGCCTAAGCGGAGGGAATACAGATACGCAGTATTTT. Full variable domain (outside the CDR3, taken from reference TRBV7-2 and TRBJ2-3): GAGVSQSPSNKVTEKGKDVELRCDPISGHTALYWYRQSLGQGLEFLIYFQGNSAPDKSGLPSDRFSAERTGGSVSTLTIQRTQQEDSAVYLCASSLSGGNTDTQYFGPGTRLTVL.

The rearrangement uses TRBV5-4 and TRBJ2-1, with 9 bases identical to TRBD2. The CDR3 totals 15 residues. After removal of 4 bases from V and 1 base from J, the junction contained 3 bases not matched to a gene. In germline, CDR1 is SGHNT, CDR2 YYREEE (reference sequence). The CDR3 bases are TGTGCCAGCAGCCTTACTAGCGGGTCCTACAATGAGCAGTTCTTC. Residues: CASSLTSGSYNEQFF.

This clonotype was seen many times. The V call is TRBV6-5, the J call TRBJ2-1; 8 positions agree with TRBD1. Germline CDR1 MNHEY, CDR2 SVGAGI. The CDR3 extends over 15 amino acids. Unmatched junction bases numbered 11, after V lost 5 bases and J lost 8 bases. The DNA for the CDR3 is TGTGCCAGCAGTCGGCCGGGACAGGTAAAGCATGAGCAGTTCTTC. Amino acids: CASSRPGQVKHEQFF.

V and J are TRBV7-2 and TRBJ2-7; 7 bases match TRBD2. CDR1 is SGHTA and CDR2 is FQGNSA in the germline V gene. V was pared by 5 bases and J by 9 bases, with 10 bases of the junction left unmatched. This CDR3 is built from 13 residues. CDR3 DNA: TGTGCCAGCAGCCCGGGACTACCGGACGGGCAGTACTTC. This sequence encodes CASSPGLPDGQYF.

Regarding this clonotype: The junction and the germline gene differ at one end; a read error may be behind it. The genes are TRBV9 and TRBJ2-5, with D possibly matching TRBD2 (5 bases). This CDR3 is built from 16 residues. The germline V gene has CDR1 SGDLS and CDR2 YYNGEE. The chain's CDR3 is CASTDTAQEHQDSQYF. CDR3 DNA sequence: TGCGCCAGCACCGACACGGCCCAGGAGCACCAGGACTCCCAGTACTTC. The full variable domain, its missing parts supplied by reference TRBV9 and TRBJ2-5, is DSGVTQTPKHLITATGQRVTLRCSPRSGDLSVYWYQQSLDQGLQFLIQYYNGEERAKGNILERFSAQQFPDLHSELNLSSLELGDSALYFCASTDTAQEHQDSQYFGPGTRLLVL.

Many counts were recorded for this clonotype. The V call is TRBV12-3 or TRBV12-4, the J call TRBJ2-5, with D possibly TRBD2 on 6 matching bases. Trimming removed 5 bases from V and 7 bases from J, with 17 bases in between. CDR3 size: 14 residues. The CDR3 sequence is CASSPRDVGRTQYF. CDR3 DNA: TGTGCCAGCAGTCCGCGGGACGTTGGACGGACCCAGTACTTC.

This clonotype was picked up a small number of times. V gene TRBV29-1 combines with J gene TRBJ2-7, with D possibly matching TRBD2 (6 bases). CDR3 size: 14 residues. V was shortened by 6 bases and J by 3 bases, with 18 bases between the two germline ends. CDR1 is SQVTM, CDR2 ANQGSEA, per germline. CDR3 bases: TGCAGCGTCAAGGCCGGGACGGGGGACTACGAGCAGTACTTC. This encodes CSVKAGTGDYEQYF.

Concerning this clonotype: It is likely a read error, because the conserved phenylalanine at the end of the CDR3 is missing. The DNA is left out, because the CDR3 cannot be placed on it with certainty; the CDR3 is given as TCRdb lists it. The rearrangement links TRBV7-2 to TRBJ1-2. 13 amino acids form the CDR3, both terminal residues included. The germline gives CDR1 SGHTA, CDR2 FQGNSA. CDR3 loop: CASSSQGGDQYQH.

Turning to this clonotype: Relative to the germline gene, one junction end is altered; a read error may explain this. J is TRBJ1-6 and V is TRBV19, with D uncertain. Germline lookup yields CDR1 LNHDA and CDR2 SQIVND (reference sequence). The CDR3 sequence is 16 residues long. CDR3 coding DNA: TGTGCCAGCAGTACCATAGCAGCGCGCAATAATTGGCGCCTCCGCTTT. This codes for CASSTIAARNNWRLRF.